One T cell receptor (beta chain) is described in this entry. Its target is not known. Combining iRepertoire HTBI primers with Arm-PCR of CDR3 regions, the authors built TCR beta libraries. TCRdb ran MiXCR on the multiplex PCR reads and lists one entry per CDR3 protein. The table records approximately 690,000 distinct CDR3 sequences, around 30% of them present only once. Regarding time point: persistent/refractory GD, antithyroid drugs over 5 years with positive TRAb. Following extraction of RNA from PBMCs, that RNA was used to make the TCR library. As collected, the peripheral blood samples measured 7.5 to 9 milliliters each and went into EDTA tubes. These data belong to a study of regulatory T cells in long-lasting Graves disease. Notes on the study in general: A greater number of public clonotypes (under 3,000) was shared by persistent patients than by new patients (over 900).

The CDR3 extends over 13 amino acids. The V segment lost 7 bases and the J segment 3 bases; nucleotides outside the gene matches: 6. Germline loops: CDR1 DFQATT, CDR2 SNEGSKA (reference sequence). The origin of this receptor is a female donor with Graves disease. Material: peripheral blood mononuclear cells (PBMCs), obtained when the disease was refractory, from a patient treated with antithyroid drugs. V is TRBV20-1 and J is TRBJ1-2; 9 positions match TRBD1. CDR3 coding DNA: TGCAGTGGTATAAGGACAGGGGACTATGGCTACACCTTC. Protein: CSGIRTGDYGYTF.